This is a list of T cell receptor beta chains from one sample in a study of graft-versus-host responses after intestinal transplantation. This table comes from immunoSEQ multiplex PCR, and its TCRdb copy is limited to in-frame clones, with some not included. The sample yields 35,000 to 50,000 clones, about 95% seen once. The starting material was PBMCs, obtained approximately 340 days after intestinal transplant. These receptors were obtained from a human patient who received an intestinal transplant, so some T cells may come from the graft donor. Each CDR3 is given with its conserved first and last residue. D genes are given only for firm matches. Size values are once, few and many counts, or a class for expanded clones, and some rows have none.

once | TRBD2 | TRBJ2-3 | TRBV19 | CASSIPLASGGTDTQYF | TGTGCCAGTAGTATTCCCCTCGCTAGCGGGGGAACAGATACGCAGTATTTT
NA | NA | TRBJ1-2 | TRBV7-6 | CASSLREGYTF | TGTGCCAGCAGCTTAAGGGAGGGCTACACCTTC
NA | TRBD1 | TRBJ2-4 | TRBV2 | CASRWGQEALNF | TGTGCCAGCAGGTGGGGACAGGAGGCCTTGAACTTC
NA | TRBD1 | TRBJ1-2 | TRBV18 | CASSPRQGAVYGYTF | TGTGCCAGCTCACCTCGGCAGGGGGCAGTCTATGGCTACACCTTC
NA | TRBD1 | TRBJ1-6 | TRBV6-1 | CASSATTGGYSPLHF | TGTGCCAGCAGTGCAACGACAGGGGGATATTCACCCCTCCACTTT
NA | NA | TRBJ1-2 | TRBV13 | CASSLEGSANYGYTF | TGTGCCAGCAGCTTAGAGGGGTCGGCTAACTATGGCTACACCTTC
NA | TRBD1 | TRBJ2-7 | TRBV5-1 | CASTQTGGTYEQYF | TGCGCCAGCACCCAGACAGGGGGGACCTACGAGCAGTACTTC
NA | TRBD1 | TRBJ1-2 | TRBV29-1 | CSTRGQPANGYTF | TGCAGCACCCGGGGACAGCCCGCGAATGGCTACACCTTC
NA | TRBD1 | TRBJ1-1 | TRBV27 | CASSFLTGTGRRTEAFF | TGTGCCAGCAGTTTCCTAACCGGGACAGGTAGGCGGACTGAAGCTTTCTTT
NA | TRBD2 | TRBJ2-7 | TRBV27 | CASSVTSFPYEQYF | TGTGCCAGCAGTGTGACTAGCTTCCCCTACGAGCAGTACTTC
once | TRBD2 | TRBJ2-7 | TRBV6-5 | CASSFLAGDLSEQYF | TGTGCCAGCAGTTTCCTAGCGGGAGATCTCTCCGAGCAGTACTTC
few | TRBD2 | TRBJ2-1 | TRBV11-2 | CASSSTSDSYNEQFF | TGTGCCAGCAGCTCGACTAGCGATTCCTACAATGAGCAGTTCTTC
NA | NA | TRBJ2-7 | TRBV7-9 | CASSFTGNPYEQYF | TGTGCCAGCAGCTTCACAGGCAACCCCTACGAGCAGTACTTC
NA | NA | TRBJ2-7 | TRBV6-5 | CASSRNFEDEQYF | TGTGCCAGCAGCCGAAACTTTGAAGACGAGCAGTACTTC
NA | TRBD1 | TRBJ1-1 | TRBV13 | CASSQTGSTEAFF | TGTGCCAGCAGCCAGACAGGGAGCACTGAAGCTTTCTTT
NA | NA | TRBJ2-1 | TRBV29-1 | CSVEGGTAYNEQFF | TGCAGCGTTGAAGGGGGCACAGCGTACAATGAGCAGTTCTTC
NA | NA | TRBJ1-3 | TRBV19 | CASSIEVTAPYSGNTIYF | TGTGCCAGTAGTATAGAAGTGACAGCCCCGTACTCTGGAAACACCATATATTTT
NA | TRBD1 | TRBJ1-4 | TRBV19 | CASMRGTGGEKLFF | TGTGCCAGTATGCGGGGGACAGGGGGTGAAAAACTGTTTTTT
NA | NA | TRBJ2-7 | TRBV15 | CATSGLDYEQYF | TGTGCCACCAGCGGATTGGACTACGAGCAGTACTTC
NA | NA | TRBJ2-3 | TRBV10-1 | CASSNGSPSTDTQYF | TGCGCCAGCAGCAACGGGAGCCCAAGCACAGATACGCAGTATTTT
NA | TRBD1 | TRBJ1-5 | TRBV25-1 | CASRSGTGTLLGNQPQHF | TGTGCCAGCAGGTCCGGGACAGGGACACTATTAGGCAATCAGCCCCAGCATTTT
NA | NA | TRBJ2-7 | TRBV11-3 | CASSPPGVSYEQYF | TGTGCCAGCAGCCCCCCGGGGGTCTCCTACGAGCAGTACTTC
NA | NA | TRBJ1-2 | TRBV5-4 | CASSWKRPGPIHGYTF | TGTGCCAGCAGCTGGAAGAGACCCGGGCCAATCCATGGCTACACCTTC
once | NA | TRBJ2-5 | TRBV18 | CASSELETQYF | TGTGCCAGCTCGGAGCTAGAGACCCAGTACTTC
NA | NA | TRBJ2-7 | TRBV10-3 | CAISEGGGASF | TGTGCCATCAGTGAGGGAGGGGGGGCCTCCTTC
NA | TRBD1 | TRBJ1-5 | TRBV11-3 | CASSLRGQENQPQHF | TGTGCCAGCAGCTTACGGGGACAGGAAAATCAGCCCCAGCATTTT
NA | NA | TRBJ2-2 | TRBV19 | CASSDYFANTGELFF | TGTGCCAGTAGTGACTACTTCGCGAACACCGGGGAGCTGTTTTTT
NA | NA | TRBJ1-6 | TRBV2 | CASSGKTYNSPLHF | TGTGCCAGCAGTGGTAAAACCTATAATTCACCCCTCCACTTT
NA | NA | TRBJ2-1 | TRBV2 | CASRISGTIREFF | TGTGCCAGCCGGATTTCGGGCACGATACGGGAGTTCTTC
NA | TRBD1 | TRBJ2-1 | TRBV30 | CAWNRQGVSNEQFF | TGTGCCTGGAACCGACAGGGAGTTTCCAATGAGCAGTTCTTC
NA | NA | TRBJ1-3 | TRBV6-1 | CASSEGPTGNTIYF | TGTGCCAGCAGTGAAGGGCCTACTGGAAACACCATATATTTT
NA | TRBD2 | TRBJ2-1 | TRBV9 | CASSVGLATYNEQFF | TGTGCCAGCAGCGTAGGACTAGCTACCTACAATGAGCAGTTCTTC
NA | NA | TRBJ2-1 | TRBV5-4 | CASSLGRRGGDEQFF | TGTGCCAGCAGCTTGGGTCGTCGCGGGGGCGATGAGCAGTTCTTC
NA | NA | TRBJ2-1 | TRBV10-1 | CASASGGENNEQFF | TGCGCCAGCGCGAGTGGCGGGGAAAACAATGAGCAGTTCTTC
NA | NA | TRBJ1-1 | TRBV11-3 | CASSFGGGGVFF | TGTGCCAGCAGCTTTGGCGGGGGAGGAGTTTTCTTT
once | TRBD2 | TRBJ2-1 | TRBV7-6 | CASSFGTSPNNEQFF | TGTGCCAGCAGCTTTGGGACTAGCCCCAACAATGAGCAGTTCTTC
NA | NA | TRBJ1-2 | TRBV4-3 | CASSQDIGFNYGYTF | TGCGCCAGCAGCCAAGATATAGGGTTTAACTATGGCTACACCTTC
NA | TRBD1 | TRBJ1-1 | TRBV29-1 | CSVPRQGALNTEAFF | TGCAGCGTGCCCCGACAGGGGGCGTTGAACACTGAAGCTTTCTTT
NA | NA | TRBJ2-7 | TRBV11-2 | CASSLNPTGSEQYF | TGTGCCAGCAGCTTAAACCCAACAGGGAGCGAGCAGTACTTC